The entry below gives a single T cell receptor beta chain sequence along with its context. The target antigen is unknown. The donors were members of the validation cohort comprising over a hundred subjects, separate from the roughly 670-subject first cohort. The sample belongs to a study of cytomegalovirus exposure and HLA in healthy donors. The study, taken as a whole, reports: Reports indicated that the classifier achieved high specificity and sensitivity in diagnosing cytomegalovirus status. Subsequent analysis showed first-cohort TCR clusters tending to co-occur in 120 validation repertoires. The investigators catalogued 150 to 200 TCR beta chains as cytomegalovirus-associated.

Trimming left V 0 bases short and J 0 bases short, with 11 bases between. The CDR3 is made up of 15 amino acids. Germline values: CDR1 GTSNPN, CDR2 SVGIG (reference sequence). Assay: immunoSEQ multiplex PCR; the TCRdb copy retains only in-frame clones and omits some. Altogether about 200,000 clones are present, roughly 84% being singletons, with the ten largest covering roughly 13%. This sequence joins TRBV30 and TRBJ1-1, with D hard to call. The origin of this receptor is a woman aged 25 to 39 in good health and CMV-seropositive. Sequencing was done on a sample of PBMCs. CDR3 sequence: CAWSVLERMNTEAFF. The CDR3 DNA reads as TGTGCCTGGAGTGTACTGGAGAGAATGAACACTGAAGCTTTCTTT.